The 28 T cell receptor beta chains below all came from one sample that was sequenced in a study of CD8+CD57+ T cells in acquired aplastic anemia. For CDR3 and TCR beta VDJ profiling, genomic DNA was the template used. TCRdb used MiXCR to reprocess the reads, holding one entry per CDR3 protein. The data contain hundreds of thousands of distinct CDR3 sequences, around 30% of them seen just once; the ten biggest clones take up around 0.82%. By flow cytometry, patients selected for sequencing had shown an expansion of CD8+CD57+ cells. Sample: sorted CD4+, CD8+, or CD8+CD57+ T cells (not recorded which) from PBMCs. Every receptor here comes from a human donor with aplastic anemia.

This clonotype was counted many times. The rearrangement joins TRBV6-1 to TRBJ2-7; D could derive from TRBD1 or TRBD2 (6 bases each). V was pared by 7 bases and J by 2 bases, with 15 bases between. This CDR3 contains 14 residues. Germline values: CDR1 MNHNS, CDR2 SASEGT. The CDR3 coding sequence is TGTGCCAGCAACACGCGGGACACCGCCTACGAGCAGTACTTC. It specifies CASNTRDTAYEQYF.

A word on this clonotype: This may arise from a read error, as a much more abundant clone is one base away. The chain uses TRBV7-3 and TRBJ1-1, with unresolved D. The CDR3 is 13 amino acids. Germline V gives CDR1 SGHTA, CDR2 FQGTGA. The DNA of the CDR3 is TGTGCCAGCAGCTACTCAGCGAACACTGGAGCTTTCTTT. This sequence encodes CASSYSANTGAFF.

In this sample, this clonotype turned up many times. CDR3: CSAVSGSSYEQYF. The CDR3 DNA follows: TGCAGTGCTGTTTCGGGGAGCTCCTACGAGCAGTACTTC. This chain connects TRBV20-1 to TRBJ2-7; tentative D call: TRBD2 (5 bases). Looked up from germline, CDR1 is DFQATT and CDR2 is SNEGSKA (reference sequence). With 5 bases removed from V and 0 bases from J, the gap between germline ends came to 11 bases. The CDR3 consists of 13 residues.

This clonotype was seen a few times. The chain has TRBV7-9 and TRBJ1-2; D gene ambiguous. Trimming pared 8 bases from V and 4 bases from J, leaving 11 bases between. The germline CDR1 and CDR2 sequences are SEHNR and FQNEAQ (reference sequence). This CDR3 has 12 residues. The CDR3 here is CASSRELYGYTF. DNA for the CDR3: TGTGCCAGCTCACGAGAACTCTATGGCTACACCTTC. Full variable domain (rest looked up from reference TRBV7-9 and TRBJ1-2): DTGVSQNPRHKITKRGQNVTFRCDPISEHNRLYWYRQTLGQGPEFLTYFQNEAQLEKSRLLSDRFSAERPKGSFSTLEIQRTEQGDSAMYLCASSRELYGYTFGSGTRLTVV.

In DNA, the CDR3 is TGTGCCAGCAGTTACGGGACAGGTACTGGGGCCAACGTCCTGACTTTC. Protein product: CASSYGTGTGANVLTF. V usage is TRBV25-1 and J usage is TRBJ2-6; the match to TRBD1 covers 8 bases. With V trimmed by 5 bases and J by 2 bases, 5 bases remained unmatched. The CDR3 runs 16 residues. The V gene's germline CDR1 is MGHDK and CDR2 SYGVNS.

This clonotype was detected only a few times. The J gene is TRBJ1-5, the V gene TRBV19, with D unresolved. The length of the CDR3 is 16 residues. The V gene lost 9 bases and the J gene lost 3 bases, with 21 bases spanning the gap. The germline CDR1 and CDR2 sequences are LNHDA and SQIVND (reference sequence). The CDR3 reads CASSPDLVGNNQPQHF. CDR3 nucleotides: TGTGCCAGCTCACCAGATCTCGTTGGCAACAATCAGCCCCAGCATTTT.

The chain recombines TRBV6-5 with TRBJ1-3; D uncertain. Trimming left V 4 bases short and J 0 bases short, with 10 bases between. Germline CDR1 is MNHEY and CDR2 is SVGAGI. The CDR3 has 15 residues. The CDR3 loop reads CASSSSESSGNTIYF. CDR3 sequence (DNA): TGTGCCAGCAGTTCCTCCGAAAGCTCTGGAAACACCATATATTTT.

This clonotype was counted ten times or more. The rearrangement joins TRBV20-1 to TRBJ1-1; D not certain. Germline V gene lookup returns CDR1 DFQATT and CDR2 SNEGSKA (reference sequence). There are 11 residues in the CDR3. The DNA of the CDR3 is TGCCGTATAGGGCGGAACACTGAAGCTTTCTTT. Protein product: CRIGRNTEAFF.

This clonotype was picked up a small number of times. The genes are TRBV28 and TRBJ1-2, with D possibly being TRBD1 (5 bases). Germline V gene sequence: CDR1 MDHEN, CDR2 SYDVKM. This CDR3 contains 13 residues. V dropped 3 bases and J dropped 5 bases, with 10 bases sitting between them. The CDR3 bases are TGTGCCAGCAGTTTCAGGGTCGGGTATGGCTACACCTTC. Its protein product is CASSFRVGYGYTF.

This clonotype was counted at least ten times. The chain has TRBV20-1 and TRBJ2-7, with D possibly matching TRBD1 (5 bases). CDR3 size: 15 residues. Germline V gene data show CDR1 as DFQATT and CDR2 as SNEGSKA (reference sequence). The V end lost 4 bases, the J end lost 0 bases, and 16 bases lay between the germline ends. Written as DNA, the CDR3 is TGCAGTGCTACGAGAGGACACGCGACCTCCTACGAGCAGTACTTC. Amino acids: CSATRGHATSYEQYF.

In this sample, this clonotype turned up a few times. The chain employs TRBV25-1 and TRBJ2-7; 9 positions match TRBD2. Trimming cost V 7 bases and J 1 base; bases outside gene matches: 5. The germline gives CDR1 MGHDK, CDR2 SYGVNS. This CDR3 contains 14 residues. CDR3 loop: CASKNGLASYEQYF. The DNA for the CDR3 is TGTGCCAGCAAAAATGGACTAGCGTCCTACGAGCAGTACTTC.

Only a few counts were recorded for this clonotype. The rearrangement uses TRBV12-3 or TRBV12-4 and TRBJ1-2, with a tentative D call TRBD1 (5 bases). CDR3 length equals 14 residues. V lost 7 bases, J lost 6 bases, and 18 bases lay in between. The CDR3 is CASTSGVEADGYTF. CDR3 in DNA: TGTGCCAGCACTTCGGGGGTGGAAGCGGATGGCTACACCTTC.

CDR3 coding DNA: TGTGCCAGCAGTGATTCACTTATCGGCTGGGGGAGGGGCTACACCTTC. This sequence encodes CASSDSLIGWGRGYTF. The rearrangement joins TRBV25-1 to TRBJ1-2, with D perhaps TRBD1 (5 bases). The CDR3 runs to 16 residues. With 3 bases removed from V and 8 bases from J, the gap between germline ends came to 22 bases. Germline CDR1 MGHDK, CDR2 SYGVNS.

Many counts were recorded for this clonotype. The CDR3 is CASIFEQYF. The CDR3 DNA reads TGTGCCAGTATTTTCGAGCAGTACTTC. This chain links TRBV19 with TRBJ2-7; D is uncertain. This CDR3 has 9 residues. CDR1 and CDR2 from the germline V gene are LNHDA and SQIVND (reference sequence). Trimming cost V 7 bases and J 6 bases, with 4 bases left between them.

Only a few counts were recorded for this clonotype. Just one base apart from a much larger clone, this may be a read error. The genes are TRBV10-3 and TRBJ2-7; 7 bases line up with TRBD1. Unmatched junction bases numbered 8, after V lost 7 bases and J lost 5 bases. There are 13 residues in the CDR3. CDR1 and CDR2 from the germline V gene are ENHRY and SYGVKD. The CDR3 spells CAITPGQTDEQYF. Written as DNA, the CDR3 is TGTGCCATCACCCCGGGACAGACCGACGAGCAGTACTTC.

This clonotype was seen at least ten times. The rearrangement uses TRBV2 and TRBJ2-3; D is perhaps TRBD1 or TRBD2 (6 bases each). CDR1 SNHLY and CDR2 FYNNEI come from the germline V gene. V was cut by 3 bases and J by 6 bases, with 16 bases left in between. The CDR3 sequence is 15 residues long. CDR3 residues: CASSDGPSGADTQYF. As DNA, the CDR3 is TGTGCCAGCAGTGATGGCCCCTCGGGGGCGGATACGCAGTATTTT.

At least ten counts were recorded for this clonotype. The chain links TRBV5-1 to TRBJ1-2, with 7 bases identical to TRBD1. This CDR3 comprises 15 residues. Looked up from germline, CDR1 is SGHRS and CDR2 is YFSETQ. After removal of 3 bases from V and 3 bases from J, the junction contained 8 bases not matched to a gene. For the CDR3, the DNA is TGCGCCAGCAGCTGGGGGAGGGGGCTTGACTATGGCTACACCTTC. Translated, it gives CASSWGRGLDYGYTF.

This clonotype has a count of ten or more. The chain couples TRBV19 to TRBJ1-1, with a possible D match to TRBD1 (6 bases). V lost 7 bases, J lost 1 base, and 10 bases lay in between. Germline values: CDR1 LNHDA, CDR2 SQIVND (reference sequence). This CDR3 has 13 residues. The CDR3 loop is CASNDRTNTEAFF. CDR3 bases: TGTGCCAGTAATGACAGGACGAACACTGAAGCTTTCTTT.

The chain has TRBV7-6 and TRBJ2-6; perhaps D is TRBD1 or TRBD2 (5 bases each). CDR3 length: 14 amino acids. Germline lookup yields CDR1 SGHVS and CDR2 FNYEAQ. V was trimmed by 5 bases and J by 2 bases, leaving 7 bases between them. CDR3 in amino acids: CASSQGPGANVLTF. In nucleotides, the CDR3 is TGTGCCAGCAGCCAGGGACCTGGGGCCAACGTCCTGACTTTC.

This chain uses TRBV12-5 with TRBJ1-6; TRBD1 is a possible D gene (5 bases). Per the germline V gene, CDR1 is LGHNT and CDR2 is FRNRAP. The CDR3 is 14 amino acids. V was trimmed by 1 base and J by 7 bases, leaving 8 bases between them. The CDR3 DNA sequence: TGTGCTAGTGGTTTGGGTACAGGAAATTCACCCCTCCACTTT. Translating gives CASGLGTGNSPLHF.

This clonotype came up a few times. This chain uses TRBV30 with TRBJ1-2; D may be TRBD1 (6 bases). CDR3 length equals 11 residues. Trimming shortened V by 7 bases and J by 6 bases, and 12 bases separated the two germline ends. Germline CDR1 and CDR2: GTSNPN and SVGIG (reference sequence). The chain's CDR3 is CASRGQDGYTF. The CDR3 nucleotides read TGTGCCTCCCGGGGGCAAGATGGCTACACCTTC.

This clonotype was observed many times. The chain is built from TRBV29-1 and TRBJ1-2, with D unclear. CDR3 length: 11 residues. Germline-derived CDR1 and CDR2 are SQVTM and ANQGSEA. With 7 bases removed from V and 6 bases from J, the gap between germline ends came to 12 bases. In nucleotides, the CDR3 is TGCAGCGCCGTCGGGCCACATGGCTACACCTTC. This encodes CSAVGPHGYTF.

This clonotype was seen many times. J is TRBJ2-5 and V is TRBV24-1, with 8 bases fitting TRBD2. Germline V gene lookup returns CDR1 KGHDR and CDR2 SFDVKD. This CDR3 is 16 amino acids long. Trimming cost V 1 base and J 2 bases; bases outside gene matches: 5. CDR3 loop: CATSDFGSGGQETQYF. The DNA for the CDR3 is TGTGCCACCAGTGATTTTGGGAGCGGGGGACAAGAGACCCAGTACTTC.

This clonotype has a handful of counts. V gene TRBV20-1 combines with J gene TRBJ2-2, with D perhaps TRBD1 or TRBD2 (5 bases each). V lost 7 bases, J lost 5 bases, and 11 bases lay in between. The germline CDR1 and CDR2 sequences are DFQATT and SNEGSKA (reference sequence). This CDR3 comprises 12 residues. For the CDR3, the DNA is TGCAGTGGGGGGACGGGAACCGGGGAGCTGTTTTTT. Translation gives CSGGTGTGELFF.

The sample holds one count of this clonotype. V is TRBV29-1 and J is TRBJ1-2; 8 bases match TRBD1. Germline-derived CDR1 and CDR2 are SQVTM and ANQGSEA. Unmatched junction bases numbered 13, after V lost 7 bases and J lost 3 bases. The length of the CDR3 is 15 residues. CDR3 sequence reads: CSARGTDRGDYGYTF. In DNA form, the CDR3 reads TGCAGCGCCAGGGGAACCGACAGGGGAGACTATGGCTACACCTTC.

The V call is TRBV20-1, the J call TRBJ2-7; 7 bases are shared with TRBD2. CDR3 size: 17 residues. Germline V CDR1 and CDR2: DFQATT, SNEGSKA (reference sequence). The V and J ends lost 2 bases and 5 bases, in that order; junction bases with no gene match: 18. The CDR3 region is CSARLPLAGESSHEQYF. The CDR3 DNA follows: TGCAGTGCTAGACTCCCCCTTGCGGGAGAGAGTTCCCACGAGCAGTACTTC.

This clonotype has more than one count but fewer than ten. J is TRBJ2-5 and V is TRBV7-3, with 9 nucleotides matching TRBD1. Germline CDR1 reads SGHTA; CDR2 reads FQGTGA. This CDR3 has 12 residues. Unmatched junction bases numbered 5, after V lost 5 bases and J lost 10 bases. CDR3: CASSPGQGIQYF. The CDR3 DNA reads TGTGCCAGCAGCCCGGGACAGGGAATCCAGTACTTC. The variable domain in full, completed from reference TRBV7-3 and TRBJ2-5, reads GAGVSQTPSNKVTEKGKYVELRCDPISGHTALYWYRQSLGQGPEFLIYFQGTGAADDSGLPNDRFFAVRPEGSVSTLKIQRTERGDSAVYLCASSPGQGIQYFGPGTRLLVL.

The CDR3 region has the DNA TGTGCCAGTACCACCAACGATGGGGCCATATCTGAGCAGTTCTTC. Translation gives CASTTNDGAISEQFF. The chain employs TRBV19 and TRBJ2-1; possibly TRBD1 for D (5 bases). Germline V gene sequence: CDR1 LNHDA, CDR2 SQIVND (reference sequence). V lost 7 bases, J lost 9 bases, and 22 bases lay in between. This CDR3 has 15 amino acids.